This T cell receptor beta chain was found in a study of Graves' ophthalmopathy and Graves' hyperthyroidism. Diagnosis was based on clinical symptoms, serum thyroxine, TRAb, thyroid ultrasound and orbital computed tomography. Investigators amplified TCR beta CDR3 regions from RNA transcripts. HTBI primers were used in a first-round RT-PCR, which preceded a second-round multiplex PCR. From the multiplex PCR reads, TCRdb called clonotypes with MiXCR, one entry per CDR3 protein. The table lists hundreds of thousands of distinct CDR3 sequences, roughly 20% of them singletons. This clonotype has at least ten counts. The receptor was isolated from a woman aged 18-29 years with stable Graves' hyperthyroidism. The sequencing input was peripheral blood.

The CDR3 region is CAISVGGSSEQYF. The CDR3 bases are TGTGCCATCAGTGTCGGCGGGAGTAGCGAGCAGTACTTC. The chain joins TRBV10-3 to TRBJ2-7; 7 bases align to TRBD2. The CDR3 runs 13 residues. The germline V gene encodes CDR1 ENHRY and CDR2 SYGVKD. V lost 4 bases to trimming and J lost 6 bases; unmatched junction nucleotides: 6.